The source of this T cell receptor beta chain is a study of long-term antiretroviral therapy in people with HIV. Study-wide points: Repertoires in HIV (unlike those of controls) had narrower CDR3 length ranges. From about 2003 to 2017, blood was obtained, possibly while participants received older ART regimens.

Treatment for all HIV-infected participants took place in the United States. The samples, holding roughly 0.9-10 million cryopreserved PBMC, were thawed before DNA extraction was carried out. This clone was seen once. The antigen is unknown. Germline V gene sequence: CDR1 ENHRY, CDR2 SYGVKD. With V trimmed by 8 bases and J by 0 bases, 9 bases remained unmatched. The CDR3 loop spans 16 amino acids. Version v3.0 of the immunoSEQ assay was performed at survey level. The assay was immunoSEQ multiplex PCR, and TCRdb's table has in-frame clones only and misses some. There are 34,000 or so clones in the sample; approximately 85% occur only once, and 3.5% to 5% lies in the top ten.

The input for sequencing was unsorted PBMCs, taken approximately 3.3 years after starting antiretroviral therapy. The V gene is TRBV10-3, the J gene TRBJ2-2, with TRBD2 matching 7 bases. The clonotype comes from a man aged 18 to 29 with HIV. In DNA form, the CDR3 reads TGTGCCATCTCGGGAGGTGCGAAATCGAACACCGGGGAGCTGTTTTTT. The encoded protein is CAISGGAKSNTGELFF.